One and the same sample provided the 5 T cell receptor beta chains below, sequenced in a study of blood T cell repertoires in COVID-19. Produced via immunoSEQ multiplex PCR; TCRdb's table is partial and in-frame only. The sample gives around 300,000 clones, 88% of which show up once; about 3% is in the top ten. Sequences were obtained from PBMCs or T cells enriched from blood (not recorded which). The source is a woman aged 45-65 years who had recovered from COVID-19.

As for this clone: Other DNA sequences in the sample encode the same CDR3. This chain links TRBV20-1 with TRBJ1-1, with D perhaps TRBD1 (6 bases). Between the trimmed V and J ends, which lost 0 bases and 8 bases, there was a span of 7 bases. Germline V lookup: CDR1 DFQATT, CDR2 SNEGSKA (reference sequence). The CDR3 totals 11 residues. The CDR3 DNA sequence: TGCAGTGCTAGAGATAGGGGGGAAGCTTTCTTT. Residues: CSARDRGEAFF.

The table lists this clone with a count of one. This chain joins TRBV4-2 and TRBJ2-1, with TRBD2 identical over 8 bases. The germline V gene has CDR1 LGHNA and CDR2 YNFKEQ. J gave up 2 bases and V 4 bases, and 4 bases lay outside the gene matches. There are 15 residues in the CDR3. In DNA, the CDR3 is TGTGCCAGCAGCCCATCGGGAGGGCCCTACAATGAGCAGTTCTTC. Translation gives CASSPSGGPYNEQFF.

The chain carries TRBV4-3 and TRBJ1-1; D might be TRBD1 (6 bases). CDR3 length: 13 residues. V gave up 2 bases and J gave up 3 bases, with 7 bases separating them. Germline values: CDR1 LGHNA, CDR2 YSLEER. This CDR3 is CASSQYRDTEAFF. The CDR3 DNA sequence: TGCGCCAGCAGCCAATACAGGGACACTGAAGCTTTCTTT.

The chain carries TRBV3-1 (or the pseudogene TRBV3-2) and TRBJ1-2, with 11 positions matching TRBD1. Germline CDR1 and CDR2: LGHDT and YNNKEL (reference sequence). This CDR3 has 20 residues. Trimming cost V 3 bases and J 7 bases; bases outside gene matches: 22. The CDR3 reads CASSHPPSEGQGEEGGGYTF. The CDR3 bases are TGTGCCAGCAGCCACCCACCATCAGAGGGACAGGGGGAGGAAGGTGGTGGCTACACCTTC.

The rearrangement links TRBV5-4 to TRBJ2-1, with D perhaps TRBD2 (6 bases). Germline-derived CDR1 and CDR2 are SGHNT and YYREEE (reference sequence). The CDR3 is made up of 17 amino acids. The V end lost 0 bases, the J end lost 0 bases, and 13 bases lay between the germline ends. CDR3 region: CASSLGGGASSYNEQFF. The CDR3 DNA reads TGTGCCAGCAGCTTGGGGGGAGGCGCTAGCTCCTACAATGAGCAGTTCTTC.